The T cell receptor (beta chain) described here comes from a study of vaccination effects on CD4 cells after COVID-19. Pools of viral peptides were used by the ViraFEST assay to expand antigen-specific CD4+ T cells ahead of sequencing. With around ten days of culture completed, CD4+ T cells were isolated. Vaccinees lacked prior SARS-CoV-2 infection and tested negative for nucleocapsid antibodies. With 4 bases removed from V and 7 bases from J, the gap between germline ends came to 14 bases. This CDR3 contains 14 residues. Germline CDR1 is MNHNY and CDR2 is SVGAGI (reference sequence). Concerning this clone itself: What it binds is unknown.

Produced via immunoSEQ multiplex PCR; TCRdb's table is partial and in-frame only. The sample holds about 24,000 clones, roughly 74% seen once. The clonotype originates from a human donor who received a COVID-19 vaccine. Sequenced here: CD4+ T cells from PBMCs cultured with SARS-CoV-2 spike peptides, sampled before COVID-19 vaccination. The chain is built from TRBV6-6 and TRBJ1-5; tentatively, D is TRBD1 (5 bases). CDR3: CASSSQGVGQPQHF. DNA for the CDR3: TGTGCCAGCAGTTCTCAGGGCGTTGGGCAGCCCCAGCATTTT.